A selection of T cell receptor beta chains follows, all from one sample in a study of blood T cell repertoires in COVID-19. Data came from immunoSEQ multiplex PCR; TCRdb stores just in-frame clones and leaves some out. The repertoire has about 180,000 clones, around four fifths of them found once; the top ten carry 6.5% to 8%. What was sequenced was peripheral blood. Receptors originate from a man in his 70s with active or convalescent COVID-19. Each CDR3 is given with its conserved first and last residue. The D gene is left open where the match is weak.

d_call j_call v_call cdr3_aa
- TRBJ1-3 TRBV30 CAWARDLRDTIYF
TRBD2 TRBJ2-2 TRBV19 CASIWGGGERGLVYAGELFF
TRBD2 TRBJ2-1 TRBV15 CATSRDLGRDEQFF
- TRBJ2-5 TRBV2 CASSVSNQETQYF
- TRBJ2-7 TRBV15 CATSRDISYEQYF
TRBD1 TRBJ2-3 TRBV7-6 CASSLRSGQDNTDTQYF
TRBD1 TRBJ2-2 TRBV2 CATYPGQRTGELFF
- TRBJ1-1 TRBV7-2 CASSWRGRGGNTEAFF
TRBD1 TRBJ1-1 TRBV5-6 CASSSQGATEAFF
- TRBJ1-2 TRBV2 CASSLVDYGYTF
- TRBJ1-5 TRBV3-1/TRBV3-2 CASSQRGQPQHF
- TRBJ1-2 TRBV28 CASSSGTSTIYGYTF
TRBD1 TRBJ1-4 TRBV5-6 CASSLGDRDEKLFF
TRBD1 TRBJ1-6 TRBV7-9 CASRSTGGDSPLHF
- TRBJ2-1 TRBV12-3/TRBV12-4 CASSLGGENVAFF
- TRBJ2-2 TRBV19 CASNAGFDTGELFF
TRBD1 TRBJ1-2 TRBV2 CASSGQGGNYGYTF
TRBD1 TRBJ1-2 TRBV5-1 CASSLKLLSDRDLYGYTF
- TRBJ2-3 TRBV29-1 CSVEAGVADTQYF
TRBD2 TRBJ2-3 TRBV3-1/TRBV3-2 CASSSQRDNAQYF
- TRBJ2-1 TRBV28 CASSLPSAGNEQFF
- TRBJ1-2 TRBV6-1 CASSDLQGYGHGYTF
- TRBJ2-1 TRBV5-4 CASSFDRNYNEQFF
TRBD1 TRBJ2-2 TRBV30 CAWRGQGLTGELFF
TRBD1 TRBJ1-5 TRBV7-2 CASSRFGQGGNQPQHF
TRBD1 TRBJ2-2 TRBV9 CASSVRGQGNTGELFF
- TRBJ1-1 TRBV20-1 CSALTYEAFF
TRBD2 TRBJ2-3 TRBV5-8 CASSLAGGEATTDTQYF
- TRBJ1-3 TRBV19 CASSPFRQSSGNTIYF
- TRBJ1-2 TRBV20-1 CSAGTGKGYTF
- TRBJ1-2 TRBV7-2 CASSLPRGLGYGYTF
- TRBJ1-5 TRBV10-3 CAISGGAEPQHF
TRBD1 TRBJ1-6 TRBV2 CASRDPTGGSYSPLHF
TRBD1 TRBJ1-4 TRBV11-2 CASSLGSGGKNEKLFF
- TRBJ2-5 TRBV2 CASSEQETQYF
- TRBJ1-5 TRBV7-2 CASSDQGSQPQHF
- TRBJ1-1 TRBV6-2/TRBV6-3 CASSYSSGGLRNTEAFF
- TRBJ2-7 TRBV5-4 CASSLSTYEQYF
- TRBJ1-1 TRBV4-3 CASSQVTGSTEAFF
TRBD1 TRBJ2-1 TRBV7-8 CASSSRQGSYNEQFF
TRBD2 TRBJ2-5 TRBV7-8 CASSFGLAETQYF
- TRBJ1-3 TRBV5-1 CASSPETANTIYF
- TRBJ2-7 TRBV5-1 CASSSAPGLQTYEQYF
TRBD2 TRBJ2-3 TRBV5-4 CASSTGLAGTDTQYF